This TCR beta chain came from a study of shared clonotypes between healthy human individuals. The CDR3 loop spans 16 amino acids. V lost 2 bases and J 1 base, leaving 12 bases between the germline ends. CDR1 and CDR2 (germline): MGHDK, SYGVNS. Study-level points and caveats: Compared with clonotypes that all four donors shared, non-shared clonotypes had lower generation probabilities.

The method was immunoSEQ multiplex PCR; TCRdb's version includes in-frame clones alone and lacks a portion of them. The sample shows about 1 million clones, about 75% of them seen only once. With regard to this clone: The antigen is undetermined.

The chain combines TRBV25-1 with TRBJ1-3; tentative D call: TRBD1 (5 bases). The sequenced material came from memory CD4+ T cells sorted from blood. Subset reported: CD45RA-negative fraction. This TCR was sampled from a young man in good health. CDR3 amino acids: CASSEIGGVSGNTIYF. In DNA, the CDR3 is TGTGCCAGCAGTGAAATCGGGGGGGTGTCTGGAAACACCATATATTTT.